This TCR beta chain emerged from a study of long-term antiretroviral therapy in people with HIV. Findings and limits, study-wide: The repertoire was dominated at all time points by clones expanded before ART. In the period from about 2004 to 2017, blood was collected, possibly under older ART regimens.

A word on this clone: Its cognate antigen is unknown.

Germline loops: CDR1 PRHDT, CDR2 FYEKMQ (reference sequence). The CDR3 length is 13 residues. Trimming cost V 1 base and J 5 bases, with 5 bases left between them. An immunoSEQ assay, version v3.0, was performed at survey level. Samples were sequenced targeting roughly 40,000-55,000 T-cell genomes each. Profiled with immunoSEQ multiplex PCR; TCRdb holds only in-frame clones, not every one. The sample carries approximately 25,000 clones, roughly 82% recorded once. The chain uses TRBV13 and TRBJ2-2, with D unclear. The clonotype comes from a man aged 50-59 years with HIV. Sample: unsorted PBMCs, taken 3 years after starting antiretroviral therapy. CDR3 sequence: CASSLVVTGELFF. The CDR3 DNA sequence: TGTGCCAGCAGCTTAGTTGTTACCGGGGAGCTGTTTTTT.